Following are 20 T cell receptor beta chains from one sample sequenced in a study of CD8 T cells in ankylosing spondylitis. TCRdb called the 5' RACE reads again in MiXCR, with one record for every CDR3 protein. The sample comprises 150,000 to 200,000 distinct CDR3 sequences, over 10% of which are singletons, and more than 9.5% rests with the top ten. Source material: blood, either unsorted or a sorted T cell fraction (not recorded which). The receptor source for this set is a female donor with ankylosing spondylitis or in good health (not recorded which).

This clonotype turned up a few times. This chain connects TRBV5-6 to TRBJ1-5; 7 bases match TRBD1. The CDR3 loop spans 14 amino acids. Germline CDR1 SGHDT, CDR2 YYEEEE. J lost 7 bases, V lost 3 bases, and 7 bases had no gene match. CDR3 nucleotides: TGTGCCAGCAGCTCAGGGGGGGGATCACAGCCCCAGCATTTT. Translation: CASSSGGGSQPQHF.

This clonotype has a count of ten or more. The chain carries TRBV7-2 and TRBJ2-5; D is uncertain. The CDR3 is 15 amino acids. CDR1 and CDR2 (germline): SGHTA, FQGNSA. V was cut by 1 base and J by 0 bases, with 9 bases left in between. Written as DNA, the CDR3 is TGTGCCAGCAGCTTAGGGGTGTGGGACCAAGAGACCCAGTACTTC. Translation: CASSLGVWDQETQYF.

This clonotype appeared a few times. The rearrangement joins TRBV6-1 to TRBJ2-3; D is perhaps TRBD1 (6 bases). V was pared by 9 bases and J by 0 bases, with 13 bases between. Germline CDR1 reads MNHNS; CDR2 reads SASEGT. The CDR3 contains 14 residues. CDR3 sequence: CASNRQASTDTQYF. The CDR3 coding sequence is TGTGCCAGTAACCGACAGGCTAGCACAGATACGCAGTATTTT.

This clonotype was found many times. The chain joins TRBV28 to TRBJ1-4; D is undetermined. From germline, CDR1 is MDHEN and CDR2 SYDVKM. The CDR3 totals 15 residues. V gave up 4 bases and J gave up 0 bases, with 9 bases separating them. DNA for the CDR3: TGTGCCAGCAGTTCTTACAGTGCAACTAATGAAAAACTGTTTTTT. Protein: CASSSYSATNEKLFF.

This clonotype was detected many times. The rearrangement joins TRBV20-1 to TRBJ1-2; D is unclear. Germline CDR1 and CDR2: DFQATT and SNEGSKA (reference sequence). There are 14 residues in the CDR3. The V and J ends lost 5 bases and 0 bases respectively, with 13 bases between them. The CDR3 is CSAPRPIANYGYTF. The CDR3 DNA reads as TGCAGTGCTCCCCGCCCCATAGCTAACTATGGCTACACCTTC.

The table lists this clonotype with many counts. Here the CDR3 DNA reads TGTGCCAGCAGTTTAGACCGTTTCGCAACTAATGAAAAACTGTTTTTT. Amino acids: CASSLDRFATNEKLFF. The J gene is TRBJ1-4, the V gene TRBV27, with unresolved D. The germline gives CDR1 MNHEY, CDR2 SMNVEV (reference sequence). The V and J ends lost 2 bases and 0 bases respectively, with 10 bases between them. This CDR3 spans 16 amino acids. The full variable domain, rest sourced from reference TRBV27 and TRBJ1-4, is EAQVTQNPRYLITVTGKKLTVTCSQNMNHEYMSWYRQDPGLGLRQIYYSMNVEVTDKGDVPEGYKVSRKEKRNFPLILESPSPNQTSLYFCASSLDRFATNEKLFFGSGTQLSVL.

The chain has TRBV7-3 and TRBJ1-5; 7 nucleotides match TRBD1. Germline lookup yields CDR1 SGHTA and CDR2 FQGTGA. The length of the CDR3 is 16 residues. Trimming took 9 bases from V and 0 from J; bases not matched to a gene: 11. CDR3 sequence: CASDTGTENSNQPQHF. CDR3 bases: TGTGCCAGTGATACCGGGACAGAGAATAGCAATCAGCCCCAGCATTTT. The entire variable domain, with the rest obtained from reference TRBV7-3 and TRBJ1-5, is as follows: GAGVSQTPSNKVTEKGKYVELRCDPISGHTALYWYRQSLGQGPEFLIYFQGTGAADDSGLPNDRFFAVRPEGSVSTLKIQRTERGDSAVYLCASDTGTENSNQPQHFGDGTRLSIL.

This clonotype was recorded a few times. This chain joins TRBV4-3 and TRBJ2-1; 7 bases are a match to TRBD2. The CDR3 consists of 17 residues. Germline trimming cut 0 bases from V and 3 bases from J; bases unmatched to any gene: 8. Germline CDR1 reads LGHNA; CDR2 reads YSLEER. CDR3 nucleotides: TGCGCCAGCAGCCAAGATGGGCGGGAGTGGGTCTACAATGAGCAGTTCTTC. This encodes CASSQDGREWVYNEQFF.

This clonotype has a count of ten or more. This chain joins TRBV20-1 and TRBJ2-7; D is perhaps TRBD1 or TRBD2 (6 bases each). In germline, CDR1 is DFQATT, CDR2 SNEGSKA (reference sequence). Trimming took off 6 bases at V and 4 bases at J, with 13 bases between the two ends. The CDR3 consists of 12 residues. CDR3 DNA: TGCAGTGCCGACGGAGGGGGATACGAGCAGTACTTC. Protein: CSADGGGYEQYF.

On this clonotype: An end of the junction differs from the germline gene, which may be a read error. V is TRBV6-1 and J is TRBJ2-6; TRBD1 might be the D (5 bases). The CDR3 is made up of 16 amino acids. CDR1 and CDR2 from the germline V gene are MNHNS and SASEGT. CDR3 DNA sequence: TGTGCCAGCAGTGAAAGGGGTAATCGTGGGGCCAACGTTCTGACTTTC. This gives the protein CASSERGNRGANVLTF.

The rearrangement joins TRBV5-6 to TRBJ2-7; TRBD1 matches at 9 bases. The CDR3 length is 14 residues. The V gene end was trimmed by 3 bases and the J gene end by 4 bases; junction bases not matched to a gene: 5. Germline assignment: CDR1 SGHDT and CDR2 YYEEEE. Written as DNA, the CDR3 is TGTGCCAGCAGCTCCTGGACAGGGGTATACGAGCAGTACTTC. It yields the protein CASSSWTGVYEQYF.

This rearrangement joins TRBV12-3 or TRBV12-4 to TRBJ2-3, with D hard to call. The V gene lost 2 bases and the J gene lost 6 bases, with 12 bases spanning the gap. This CDR3 comprises 14 residues. The CDR3: CASSLMSKLDTQYF. In DNA form, the CDR3 reads TGTGCCAGCAGTTTAATGTCTAAATTGGATACGCAGTATTTT.

This clonotype appeared many times. V usage is TRBV24-1 and J usage is TRBJ2-2; TRBD1 agrees at 8 bases. The CDR3 consists of 15 residues. Germline CDR1 and CDR2: KGHDR and SFDVKD. V lost 7 bases, J lost 7 bases, and 10 bases stayed unmatched. CDR3 DNA: TGTGCCACCAGGGGCCGACAGGGGCAGGGCGGGGAGCTGTTTTTT. It specifies CATRGRQGQGGELFF.

This sequence joins TRBV20-1 and TRBJ2-1; 10 nucleotides agree with TRBD2. CDR1 and CDR2 (germline): DFQATT, SNEGSKA (reference sequence). The CDR3 covers 15 residues. The trim removed 6 bases at V and 4 bases at J, leaving 9 bases unmatched. The CDR3 reads CSAIPGLARYNEQFF. CDR3 nucleotide sequence: TGCAGTGCGATCCCGGGACTAGCGCGGTACAATGAGCAGTTCTTC.

This clonotype appeared many times. The V and J genes are TRBV24-1 and TRBJ2-5; TRBD2 agrees at 7 bases. V lost 3 bases, J lost 5 bases, and 5 bases stayed unmatched. Germline-derived CDR1 and CDR2 are KGHDR and SFDVKD. CDR3 length: 14 amino acids. The CDR3, as DNA: TGTGCCACCAGTGATCCCTGGGGGGGGGAGACCCAGTACTTC. It codes for CATSDPWGGETQYF.

This clonotype was seen repeatedly, ten times or more. This rearrangement joins TRBV7-9 to TRBJ2-3; tentative D call: TRBD2 (5 bases). Germline values: CDR1 SEHNR, CDR2 FQNEAQ (reference sequence). V lost 5 bases, J lost 5 bases, and 14 bases lay in between. There are 14 residues in the CDR3. Here the CDR3 reads CASSESGAGDTQYF. CDR3 DNA sequence: TGTGCCAGCAGCGAAAGCGGTGCGGGAGATACGCAGTATTTT.

This clonotype was detected ten times or more. CDR3 DNA: TGCGCCAGCAGTCCCTTGGGGCAGCGGCGTTTTTTCCAGGGAGAGACCCAGTACTTC. The encoded protein is CASSPLGQRRFFQGETQYF. V gene TRBV23-1 combines with J gene TRBJ2-5; D assignment may be TRBD1 or TRBD2 (5 bases each). TRBV23-1 is identified as an open reading frame with a role that is uncertain. Trimming stripped 4 bases from V and 4 bases from J, with 28 bases between. This CDR3 is 19 amino acids long.

This clonotype was seen repeatedly, ten times or more. The chain is built from TRBV7-2 and TRBJ2-7, with D tentatively TRBD2 (6 bases). The CDR3 runs 15 residues. V lost 4 bases and J lost 1, with 14 bases in between. The germline V gene has CDR1 SGHTA and CDR2 FQGNSA. The CDR3 spells CASSWSGGVSYEQYF. As DNA, the CDR3 is TGTGCCAGCAGCTGGTCAGGCGGGGTTTCCTACGAGCAGTACTTC. Looking up the rest from reference TRBV7-2 and TRBJ2-7 gives the full variable domain: GAGVSQSPSNKVTEKGKDVELRCDPISGHTALYWYRQSLGQGLEFLIYFQGNSAPDKSGLPSDRFSAERTGGSVSTLTIQRTQQEDSAVYLCASSWSGGVSYEQYFGPGTRLTVT.

This clonotype was observed at least ten times. This chain links TRBV30 with TRBJ1-3, with 8 nucleotides matching TRBD1. The CDR3 length is 19 residues. The germline V gene has CDR1 GTSNPN and CDR2 SVGIG (reference sequence). The V gene end was trimmed by 1 base and the J gene end by 4 bases; junction bases not matched to a gene: 18. CDR3: CAWSAQGAQKRTYGNTIYF. DNA for the CDR3: TGTGCCTGGAGTGCCCAGGGGGCGCAAAAAAGGACGTACGGAAACACCATATATTTT.

This clonotype was detected ten times or more. The V and J genes are TRBV27 and TRBJ2-5; 9 bases are a match to TRBD1. V lost 6 bases, J lost 4 bases, and 3 bases stayed unmatched. Germline loops: CDR1 MNHEY, CDR2 SMNVEV (reference sequence). The CDR3 sequence is 13 residues long. The CDR3: CASRRQGGETQYF. The DNA of the CDR3 is TGTGCCAGCAGAAGACAGGGGGGAGAGACCCAGTACTTC.